These 28 T cell receptor beta chains share one sample of origin, sequenced in a study of blood T cell repertoires in COVID-19. Assay: immunoSEQ multiplex PCR; the TCRdb copy retains only in-frame clones and omits some. Of about 110,000 clones listed, less than 75% are singletons. Sequenced input: peripheral blood. All receptors derive from a human donor with acute or convalescent COVID-19. The donor label of this sample is uncertain.

This clone was observed a few times. The chain uses TRBV5-5 and TRBJ1-4; TRBD1 matches 8 bases. With 4 bases clipped from V and 4 bases from J, the junction kept 6 bases outside the gene matches. CDR3 size: 15 residues. CDR1 is SGHKS and CDR2 is YYEKEE in the germline V gene (reference sequence). This chain's CDR3 is CASSPGTGLNEKLFF. The DNA of the CDR3 is TGTGCCAGCAGCCCAGGGACAGGTCTTAATGAAAAACTGTTTTTT.

The chain is built from TRBV12-5 and TRBJ1-2; 11 positions match TRBD1. Germline V gives CDR1 LGHNT, CDR2 FRNRAP. This CDR3 has 15 residues. The junction had 2 bases not matched to a gene; V was cut back by 1 base and J by 4 bases. The CDR3 loop reads CASGLGGTGGYGYTF. In DNA, the CDR3 is TGTGCTAGTGGTTTGGGCGGGACAGGGGGCTATGGCTACACCTTC.

The CDR3 here is CASSLLANTGELFF. CDR3 DNA sequence: TGCGCCAGCAGCTTGCTCGCGAACACCGGGGAGCTGTTTTTT. V gene TRBV5-1 combines with J gene TRBJ2-2; D ambiguous. The V gene's germline CDR1 is SGHRS and CDR2 YFSETQ. The CDR3 spans 14 residues. V lost 1 base and J 0 bases, leaving 4 bases between the germline ends.

The V gene is TRBV30, the J gene TRBJ2-2, with D tentatively TRBD1 (5 bases). The CDR3 is 13 amino acids. Germline CDR1 is GTSNPN and CDR2 is SVGIG (reference sequence). Trimming took off 1 base at V and 8 bases at J, with 11 bases between the two ends. The CDR3 DNA follows: TGTGCCTGGAGTGGCCCCCAGGGAGGGGAGCTGTTTTTT. As protein: CAWSGPQGGELFF.

The V and J genes are TRBV5-1 and TRBJ2-1; 7 bases align to TRBD1. CDR3 length: 16 amino acids. J gave up 1 base and V 4 bases, and 8 bases lay outside the gene matches. The germline CDR1 and CDR2 sequences are SGHRS and YFSETQ. The CDR3 here is CASSPPPGQSYNEQFF. CDR3 nucleotides: TGCGCCAGCAGCCCTCCGCCGGGACAGTCCTACAATGAGCAGTTCTTC.

The chain combines TRBV5-5 with TRBJ1-1, with D possibly TRBD1 on 5 matching bases. The CDR3 length is 14 residues. Per germline, CDR1 SGHKS and CDR2 YYEKEE (reference sequence). The V end was cut by 0 bases, the J end by 5 bases, with 11 bases between. CDR3 residues: CASSLGRGGTEAFF. Here the CDR3 DNA reads TGTGCCAGCAGCTTGGGTCGCGGGGGTACTGAAGCTTTCTTT.

This chain uses TRBV6-6 with TRBJ2-1, with D maybe TRBD1 (7 bases). V lost 4 bases to trimming and J lost 8 bases, with 15 bases between them. The CDR3 extends over 14 amino acids. The germline V gene has CDR1 MNHNY and CDR2 SVGAGI (reference sequence). The CDR3 nucleotides read TGTGCCAGCAGTTCTCACGACAGGGACTATGAGCAGTTCTTC. It encodes CASSSHDRDYEQFF.

This chain links TRBV18 with TRBJ1-6; D is unresolved. CDR1 is KGHSH, CDR2 LQKENI, per germline. V was shortened by 3 bases and J by 5 bases, with 11 bases between the two germline ends. The CDR3 runs 15 residues. The CDR3 sequence is CASSPFSGDNSPLHF. The CDR3 DNA follows: TGTGCCAGCTCACCGTTCTCCGGGGATAATTCACCCCTCCACTTT.

The CDR3 DNA sequence: TGTGCCAGCAGTCTCGTATTCTATGGCTACACCTTC. It translates to CASSLVFYGYTF. The chain uses TRBV6-2 or TRBV6-3 and TRBJ1-2; no reliable D call. V lost 5 bases and J lost 4, with 8 bases in between. Germline assignment: CDR1 MNHEY and CDR2 SVGEGT. The CDR3 contains 12 residues.

CDR3 sequence (DNA): TGTGCCAGCAGCATGGTCCGGGGAGACCAGCCCCAGCATTTT. Its protein product is CASSMVRGDQPQHF. The gene calls are TRBV6-5 and TRBJ1-5; D uncertain. V was clipped by 6 bases and J by 7 bases, with 16 bases between them. From germline, CDR1 is MNHEY and CDR2 SVGAGI. This CDR3 is built from 14 residues.

The chain employs TRBV30 and TRBJ1-1, with TRBD1 matching 8 bases. Germline V lookup: CDR1 GTSNPN, CDR2 SVGIG (reference sequence). V shed 5 bases and J 0 bases; nucleotides not matched to a gene: 11. The CDR3 totals 16 residues. The CDR3 loop reads CAWGGQGWRMNTEAFF. CDR3 nucleotide sequence: TGTGCCTGGGGAGGACAGGGCTGGAGGATGAACACTGAAGCTTTCTTT.

The CDR3 coding sequence is TGCTCTGGGGCGGATCCGAGCACCGGGGAGCTGTTTTTT. It codes for CSGADPSTGELFF. The rearrangement links TRBV29-1 to TRBJ2-2, with a weak D call TRBD1 (5 bases). CDR3 length equals 13 residues. Germline V CDR1 and CDR2: SQVTM, ANQGSEA.

The rearrangement joins TRBV29-1 to TRBJ1-1; no reliable D call. This CDR3 is 11 amino acids long. The ends were cut back, 6 bases at V and 3 bases at J, with 8 bases in the middle. CDR1 and CDR2 (germline): SQVTM, ANQGSEA. The CDR3 sequence is CSVMRDTEAFF. In DNA, the CDR3 is TGCAGCGTCATGAGGGACACTGAAGCTTTCTTT.

This rearrangement joins TRBV19 to TRBJ1-4; 8 bases are a match to TRBD1. Germline V CDR1 and CDR2: LNHDA, SQIVND (reference sequence). Trimming removed 8 bases from V and 2 bases from J; junction bases left unmatched: 4. This CDR3 spans 14 amino acids. Written as DNA, the CDR3 is TGTGCCAGTCACCGGGACAGGACTAATGAAAAACTGTTTTTT. It specifies CASHRDRTNEKLFF.

This clone was seen a single time. V usage is TRBV5-8 and J usage is TRBJ1-1, with 7 bases matching TRBD1. The trim removed 4 bases at V and 5 bases at J, leaving 2 bases unmatched. Germline V gene sequence: CDR1 SGHTS, CDR2 YDEGEE. The length of the CDR3 is 12 residues. CDR3 region: CASSPGGTEAFF. The CDR3 nucleotides read TGTGCCAGCAGCCCAGGGGGAACTGAAGCTTTCTTT.

The chain carries TRBV10-2 and TRBJ1-1; 7 nucleotides align to TRBD1. CDR3 length equals 14 residues. Losses at the gene ends were 8 bases for V and 1 base for J; bases not matched to a gene: 7. CDR1 is WSHSY, CDR2 SAAADI, per germline. The CDR3 nucleotides are TGCGCCAGCGGAAAGGGACAGCAGAACACTGAAGCTTTCTTT. Translating gives CASGKGQQNTEAFF.

CDR3 in amino acids: CASSESRKGNSPLHF. CDR3 bases: TGTGCCAGCAGTGAATCGCGGAAGGGGAATTCACCCCTCCACTTT. The chain links TRBV6-1 to TRBJ1-6, with D perhaps matching TRBD1 (5 bases). Germline CDR1 MNHNS, CDR2 SASEGT. V was shortened by 2 bases and J by 7 bases, with 12 bases between the two germline ends. There are 15 residues in the CDR3.

The CDR3 DNA is TGTGCCAGCTGGGTGGGACAGGGGTTGAATGGCTACACCTTC. It codes for CASWVGQGLNGYTF. This chain links TRBV28 with TRBJ1-2, with 10 bases identical to TRBD1. J lost 6 bases, V lost 8 bases, and 9 bases had no gene match. The CDR3 runs to 14 residues. The germline gives CDR1 MDHEN, CDR2 SYDVKM.

This chain joins TRBV5-1 and TRBJ1-2, with D perhaps TRBD1 (6 bases). From germline, CDR1 is SGHRS and CDR2 YFSETQ. V was cut by 4 bases and J by 4 bases, with 14 bases left in between. The CDR3 length is 14 residues. As DNA, the CDR3 is TGCGCCAGCAGCCCGGGGGGGGCTGCCTATGGCTACACCTTC. This sequence encodes CASSPGGAAYGYTF. The full variable domain, in which reference TRBV5-1 and TRBJ1-2 provide the parts outside the CDR3, is KAGVTQTPRYLIKTRGQQVTLSCSPISGHRSVSWYQQTPGQGLQFLFEYFSETQRNKGNFPGRFSGRQFSNSRSEMNVSTLELGDSALYLCASSPGGAAYGYTFGSGTRLTVV.

V usage is TRBV5-1 and J usage is TRBJ2-3; the D gene is possibly TRBD2 (5 bases). With 0 bases removed from V and 1 base from J, the gap between germline ends came to 12 bases. The CDR3 loop spans 16 amino acids. Per the germline V gene, CDR1 is SGHRS and CDR2 is YFSETQ. The CDR3 spells CASSLDSLRGTDTQYF. The DNA for the CDR3 is TGCGCCAGCAGCTTGGACTCTCTGCGGGGCACAGATACGCAGTATTTT.

The CDR3 is CASSQVLSPPDTQYF. Here the CDR3 DNA reads TGTGCCAGCAGCCAAGTTCTATCACCACCAGATACGCAGTATTTT. The chain couples TRBV14 to TRBJ2-3; D gene ambiguous. Germline loops: CDR1 SGHDN, CDR2 FVKESK. Between the trimmed V and J ends, which lost 1 base and 4 bases, there was a span of 12 bases. The CDR3 is 15 amino acids.

This clone occurred many times. V usage is TRBV5-6 and J usage is TRBJ2-5; the D gene is possibly TRBD1 (5 bases). The V gene lost 4 bases and the J gene lost 5 bases, with 15 bases spanning the gap. The CDR3 contains 14 residues. Germline-derived CDR1 and CDR2 are SGHDT and YYEEEE. CDR3 in amino acids: CASSVRVTRETQYF. The CDR3 DNA reads TGTGCCAGCAGCGTCAGGGTCACCAGGGAGACCCAGTACTTC. Supplemented by reference TRBV5-6 and TRBJ2-5, the full variable domain reads DAGVTQSPTHLIKTRGQQVTLRCSPKSGHDTVSWYQQALGQGPQFIFQYYEEEERQRGNFPDRFSGHQFPNYSSELNVNALLLGDSALYLCASSVRVTRETQYFGPGTRLLVL.

The genes are TRBV11-2 and TRBJ2-1, with a tentative D call TRBD1 (6 bases). The CDR3 covers 13 residues. Germline CDR1 and CDR2: SGHAT and FQNNGV. V was clipped by 5 bases and J by 4 bases, with 9 bases between them. This chain's CDR3 is CASSRDRYNEQFF. The DNA for the CDR3 is TGTGCCAGCAGCAGAGACAGGTACAATGAGCAGTTCTTC.

A few counts support this clone. This chain links TRBV11-2 with TRBJ2-3; D gene unclear. The CDR3 totals 15 residues. Germline V gene sequence: CDR1 SGHAT, CDR2 FQNNGV. Trimming shortened V by 5 bases and J by 0 bases, and 12 bases separated the two germline ends. The chain's CDR3 is CASSGLRYSTDTQYF. In DNA form, the CDR3 reads TGTGCCAGCAGCGGGCTACGCTATAGCACAGATACGCAGTATTTT.

CDR3 DNA: TGTGCCAGCTGTTCTATGAACACTGAAGCTTTCTTT. The encoded protein is CASCSMNTEAFF. The chain joins TRBV18 to TRBJ1-1; D unresolved. The CDR3 extends over 12 amino acids. Germline V gives CDR1 KGHSH, CDR2 LQKENI. Trimming took 7 bases from V and 0 from J, leaving 6 bases between them.

V and J are TRBV19 and TRBJ1-2; D might be TRBD1 (6 bases). Trimming shortened V by 6 bases and J by 9 bases, and 11 bases separated the two germline ends. The germline gives CDR1 LNHDA, CDR2 SQIVND (reference sequence). The CDR3 consists of 11 residues. The CDR3 DNA reads as TGTGCCAGTAGCGGGGGGCTAAGCTACACCTTC. Translation gives CASSGGLSYTF.

The chain links TRBV7-6 to TRBJ2-3; the match to TRBD2 covers 15 bases. This CDR3 spans 16 amino acids. The germline V gene encodes CDR1 SGHVS and CDR2 FNYEAQ. V dropped 7 bases and J dropped 2; count of bases not matched to a gene: 4. Here the CDR3 DNA reads TGTGCCAGCACCGGGACTAGCGGGGGGCTCACAGATACGCAGTATTTT. It translates to CASTGTSGGLTDTQYF.

The rearrangement uses TRBV5-1 and TRBJ2-6; D unclear. Germline-derived CDR1 and CDR2 are SGHRS and YFSETQ. V lost 5 bases and J lost 3, with 12 bases in between. The CDR3 has 15 amino acids. This CDR3 is CASSPDGSGANVLTF. In DNA form, the CDR3 reads TGCGCCAGCAGTCCAGATGGCAGTGGGGCCAACGTCCTGACTTTC.